This T cell receptor beta chain was obtained from a study of T cells in localized non-small cell lung cancer. Overall study results and limits: In uninvolved adjacent lung, T cell clonality reached its highest value, exceeding tumor.

Germline assignment: CDR1 SGHTA and CDR2 FQGNSA. Trimming removed 4 bases at V and 7 bases at J, with 10 bases between. This CDR3 spans 12 amino acids. The repertoire was sequenced with immunoSEQ multiplex PCR; TCRdb's copy has only in-frame clones and lacks some. This table has tens of thousands of clones, about 92% appearing once. Worth noting for this clone: Its antigen is undetermined.

This chain connects TRBV7-2 to TRBJ1-2; D gene unclear. Sequenced material: peripheral blood, taken before any cancer treatment. This TCR came from a female donor at least 60 years old with stage I lung adenocarcinoma. In DNA form, the CDR3 reads TGTGCCAGCAGCTCCTACGGCAGTGGCTACACCTTC. Protein sequence: CASSSYGSGYTF. Filled out from reference TRBV7-2 and TRBJ1-2, the complete variable domain reads GAGVSQSPSNKVTEKGKDVELRCDPISGHTALYWYRQSLGQGLEFLIYFQGNSAPDKSGLPSDRFSAERTGGSVSTLTIQRTQQEDSAVYLCASSSYGSGYTFGSGTRLTVV.